Listed here are 8 T cell receptor beta chains from one sample, sequenced in a study of blood T cell repertoires in COVID-19. Measured with immunoSEQ multiplex PCR; TCRdb has only the in-frame clones, and not every one. Here the sample spans roughly 120,000 clones, 80% to 90% being singletons. Input material: peripheral blood. These TCRs come from a man between 65 and 85 years old who had recovered from COVID-19.

This clone was seen a handful of times. The rearrangement links TRBV29-1 to TRBJ1-5, with D maybe TRBD1 (6 bases). CDR1 SQVTM and CDR2 ANQGSEA come from the germline V gene. Trimming took 4 bases from V and 4 from J, leaving 14 bases between them. The CDR3 sequence is 14 residues long. CDR3 nucleotide sequence: TGCAGCGTTGCACCTCAGGGGTCGAATCAGCCCCAGCATTTT. Translating gives CSVAPQGSNQPQHF. The whole variable domain, remainder taken from reference TRBV29-1 and TRBJ1-5, is SAVISQKPSRDICQRGTSLTIQCQVDSQVTMMFWYRQQPGQSLTLIATANQGSEATYESGFVIDKFPISRPNLTFSTLTVSNMSPEDSSIYLCSVAPQGSNQPQHFGDGTRLSIL.

The chain employs TRBV5-1 and TRBJ2-2; 8 bases line up with TRBD2. The V gene end was trimmed by 6 bases and the J gene end by 2 bases; junction bases not matched to a gene: 9. Germline CDR1 reads SGHRS; CDR2 reads YFSETQ. This CDR3 contains 16 residues. The CDR3 DNA follows: TGCGCCAGCACCCCGTTAGCGGGAAGTAACACCGGGGAGCTGTTTTTT. Translating gives CASTPLAGSNTGELFF.

The chain carries TRBV12-5 and TRBJ1-2; D gene uncertain. Germline-derived CDR1 and CDR2 are LGHNT and FRNRAP. CDR3 size: 17 residues. V was clipped by 6 bases and J by 4 bases, with 24 bases between them. The CDR3 sequence is CASGTGGRTSRGYGYTF. The DNA of the CDR3 is TGTGCTAGTGGGACTGGAGGTCGTACCTCTCGGGGCTATGGCTACACCTTC.

The J gene is TRBJ1-4, the V gene TRBV5-5, with TRBD1 matching 8 bases. CDR3 size: 18 residues. Per germline, CDR1 SGHKS and CDR2 YYEKEE (reference sequence). J lost 0 bases, V lost 2 bases, and 9 bases had no gene match. The CDR3 DNA reads as TGTGCCAGCAGCTTTAGGACAGGGAGGGTTGCAACTAATGAAAAACTGTTTTTT. Translating gives CASSFRTGRVATNEKLFF.

The chain couples TRBV11-2 to TRBJ2-1; D not certain. The CDR3 length is 13 residues. Deletions cut 8 bases from V and 0 bases from J, with 8 bases between. The germline V gene has CDR1 SGHAT and CDR2 FQNNGV. The CDR3 DNA is TGTGCCAGCTCATTGAGCTCCTACAATGAGCAGTTCTTC. Translation: CASSLSSYNEQFF.

The rearrangement links TRBV19 to TRBJ1-5, with D unresolved. CDR1 is LNHDA and CDR2 is SQIVND in the germline V gene (reference sequence). The CDR3 extends over 14 amino acids. V was shortened by 1 base and J by 5 bases, with 9 bases between the two germline ends. The CDR3 DNA follows: TGTGCCAGTAGTATAGCCCCAATTTATCAGCCCCAGCATTTT. Its translation is CASSIAPIYQPQHF.

The chain links TRBV11-3 to TRBJ2-7, with D maybe TRBD2 (6 bases). V dropped 1 base and J dropped 2 bases, with 12 bases sitting between them. The germline V gene encodes CDR1 SGHNT and CDR2 YENEEA. This CDR3 has 15 amino acids. The CDR3 here is CASSLGGGITYEQYF. CDR3 DNA sequence: TGTGCCAGCAGCTTAGGGGGCGGGATCACCTACGAGCAGTACTTC.

The J gene is TRBJ1-3, the V gene TRBV29-1; no clear D. The CDR3 contains 13 residues. With 4 bases removed from V and 0 bases from J, the gap between germline ends came to 7 bases. Germline CDR1 SQVTM, CDR2 ANQGSEA. CDR3 DNA: TGCAGCGTTGTTCCCAGCTCTGGAAACACCATATATTTT. This sequence encodes CSVVPSSGNTIYF.